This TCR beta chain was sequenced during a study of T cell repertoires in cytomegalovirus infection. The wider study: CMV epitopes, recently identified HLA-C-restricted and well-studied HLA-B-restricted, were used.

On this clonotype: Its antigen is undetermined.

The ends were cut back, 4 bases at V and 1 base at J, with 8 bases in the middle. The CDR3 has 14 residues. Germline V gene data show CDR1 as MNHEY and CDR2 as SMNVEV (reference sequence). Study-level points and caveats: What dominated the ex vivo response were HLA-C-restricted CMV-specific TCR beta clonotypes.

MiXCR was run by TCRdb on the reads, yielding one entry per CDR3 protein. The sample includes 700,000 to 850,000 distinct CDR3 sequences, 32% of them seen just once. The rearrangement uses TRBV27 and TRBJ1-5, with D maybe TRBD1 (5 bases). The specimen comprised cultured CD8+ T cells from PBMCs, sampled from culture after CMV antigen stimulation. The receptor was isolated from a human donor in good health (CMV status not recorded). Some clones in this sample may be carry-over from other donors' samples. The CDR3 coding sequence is TGTGCCAGCAGTTATCAGGGAAGCAATCAGCCCCAGCATTTT. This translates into CASSYQGSNQPQHF.